This T cell receptor beta chain was recovered during a study of blood T cell repertoires in COVID-19. TCRdb's table, derived via immunoSEQ multiplex PCR, lists solely in-frame clones and lacks some. The sample includes 40,000 or so clones, approximately 90% seen only once; the top ten take 2% to 2.5%. Trimming left V 1 base short and J 9 bases short, with 10 bases between. CDR1 is ENHRY and CDR2 is SYGVKD in the germline V gene. This CDR3 has 13 residues. Sequenced input: peripheral blood. The chain recombines TRBV10-3 with TRBJ2-1; weak D call: TRBD2 (5 bases). The clonotype originates from a man aged 45-60 years with active COVID-19. The chain's CDR3 is CAISELSEAEQFF. DNA for the CDR3: TGTGCCATCAGTGAGTTGTCGGAGGCTGAGCAGTTCTTC.